This T cell receptor beta chain was documented in a study of T cells after posttransplantation cyclophosphamide (dated by TCRdb to 2016 to 2018). Broadly, across the study: Using TRB sequencing, the study followed how the T cell repertoire reconstituted after myeloablative bone marrow transplantation in which posttransplantation cyclophosphamide served as GVHD prophylaxis. Samples from some 40 PTCy-treated patients, along with samples from 15 to 20 of their related bone marrow donors, underwent antigen receptor sequencing. TRB sequencing was performed on blood from all 30 or so PTCy patients with 1-year posttransplant specimens. TRB sequencing was also done on up to about 3 additional blood samples from 2 to 5.2 years after transplant in 3 patients, and on pretransplant blood from several patients. Because TRA and TRB clonality were tightly correlated in roughly 10 samples, subsequent TCR analyses were focused on TRB only. Public TRB sequences were checked against a database of over 3,600 sequences associated with responses to pathogens, tumor antigens, self-antigens and alloantigens.

From its cysteine to its phenylalanine, the CDR3 spans 13 amino acids. Only the CDR3 part of the read is kept: 39 bases, read in frame from the first base. Based on the germline V gene, the CDR1 and CDR2 sequences are SGHTA and FQGNSA. Trimming takes 1 base from V and 3 bases from J, and the germline ends sit 6 bases apart. The paper's findings and limits, for the study overall: The TRB repertoires of T cells infiltrating skin or GI tract showed only limited overlap with the TRB repertoires of T cells in blood. Across 35 to 45 patients, TRB clonality was highly associated with recipient CMV seropositivity and CMV reactivation, and diversity in PTCy patients was similar to diversity in CNI/methotrexate controls. Donor-recipient similarity was low at 1-2 months but rose over the first year, and later blood repertoires were often dominated by donor CD8+ memory clones.

The treatment or condition label, read with the paper, signifies: high-dose cyclophosphamide on days +3 and +4 as single-agent GVHD prophylaxis. PTCy patients received busulfan and fludarabine conditioning, a related or unrelated marrow graft, and cyclophosphamide on days +3 and +4. The PTCy-treated patients were enrolled in a prospective multi-institutional clinical trial. Peripheral blood and bone marrow mononuclear cells were isolated by Ficoll-Hypaque density centrifugation and were cryopreserved. TRB sequencing used genomic DNA with the immunoSEQ assay at survey resolution or the hsTCRB kit. In the authors' own workflow: The immunoSEQ software handled initial read processing, and the LymphoSeq R package was used for repertoire analyses. Clonality was calculated as 1 minus normalized Shannon entropy, and the Gini coefficient was also calculated for each TRB dataset. To infer phenotypes in unsorted samples, TRB sequences from sorted subsets of the recipient or donor were mapped onto unsorted samples from the same recipient. Entries here come from immuneACCESS through TCRdb and include only in-frame sequences with V and J called. Some clones fail to appear in such tables; in the studies checked, an unresolved V gene covers under half of the shortfall, and the cause of the remainder is unknown. V and J calls plus clone size are reproduced from that table; the DNA served to infer D and trimming. The sample table records 20,000 or so clones; approximately 86% of these occur just once. More than 5.5% of the sample is held by the ten biggest clonotypes.

Regarding this clone: The antigen it recognizes is unknown. No much larger clonotype is one base removed from it; base qualities were not supplied.

The chain links TRBV7-2 with TRBJ2-5; the D segment could be TRBD1, given 5 matching bases. The sample in question was PBMCs, obtained after allogeneic stem cell transplant with posttransplant cyclophosphamide. The clonotype comes from a female patient in her thirties or forties who received an allogeneic stem cell transplant from a related donor, was CMV-positive, and had no GVHD. Post transplant, some T cells may arise from the graft donor. The DNA sequence is given as TGTGCCAGCAGCTTAGGGACAAAAGAGACCCAGTACTTC. Its protein reads: CASSLGTKETQYF.